Shown below are 18 T cell receptor beta chains from a single sample sequenced in a study of blood T cell repertoires in COVID-19. The data were produced by immunoSEQ multiplex PCR, yet TCRdb's version contains in-frame clones alone and is incomplete. The sample lists approximately 300,000 clones; roughly 89% were seen once. The sample taken for sequencing was peripheral blood. These TCRs come from a man aged 25-40 years with acute or convalescent COVID-19.

The chain carries TRBV28 and TRBJ1-1; 8 bases line up with TRBD1. The CDR3 is 15 amino acids. Trimming removed 5 bases from V and 3 bases from J; junction bases left unmatched: 8. From germline, CDR1 is MDHEN and CDR2 SYDVKM. CDR3 bases: TGTGCCAGCAGTCCGGGGGACAGGAGGGACACTGAAGCTTTCTTT. Its translation is CASSPGDRRDTEAFF. Complete variable domain (other parts from reference TRBV28 and TRBJ1-1): DVKVTQSSRYLVKRTGEKVFLECVQDMDHENMFWYRQDPGLGLRLIYFSYDVKMKEKGDIPEGYSVSREKKERFSLILESASTNQTSMYLCASSPGDRRDTEAFFGQGTRLTVV.

The chain links TRBV9 to TRBJ2-3; maybe TRBD2 (6 bases). Trimming cost V 3 bases and J 3 bases, with 17 bases left between them. Germline values: CDR1 SGDLS, CDR2 YYNGEE. The CDR3 is 16 amino acids. CDR3 bases: TGTGCCAGCAGCGCGAGGATGGCGGGAATGACAGATACGCAGTATTTT. It specifies CASSARMAGMTDTQYF.

The rearrangement links TRBV15 to TRBJ1-1, with D possibly being TRBD1 (6 bases). Trimming removed 3 bases at V and 3 bases at J, with 14 bases between. The germline V gene encodes CDR1 LNHNV and CDR2 YYDKDF (reference sequence). The length of the CDR3 is 15 residues. The CDR3 loop is CATSRARTVDTEAFF. The CDR3 DNA is TGTGCCACCAGCAGGGCGAGGACAGTCGACACTGAAGCTTTCTTT.

V usage is TRBV5-4 and J usage is TRBJ2-7; possible D gene TRBD1, 5 bases. Germline CDR1 is SGHNT and CDR2 is YYREEE (reference sequence). This CDR3 comprises 16 residues. The V and J ends lost 0 bases and 2 bases respectively, with 15 bases between them. The CDR3 loop reads CASSLAVGAITYEQYF. In nucleotides, the CDR3 is TGTGCCAGCAGCTTGGCTGTAGGGGCGATAACCTACGAGCAGTACTTC.

The chain is built from TRBV5-1 and TRBJ2-5; 8 positions agree with TRBD2. The CDR3 contains 16 residues. The trim removed 6 bases at V and 0 bases at J, leaving 10 bases unmatched. The germline V gene encodes CDR1 SGHRS and CDR2 YFSETQ. CDR3 bases: TGCGCCAGCACCCCGAGAGTAGCGGGGTACCAAGAGACCCAGTACTTC. It encodes CASTPRVAGYQETQYF.

The rearrangement joins TRBV28 to TRBJ1-3; possible D gene TRBD1, 6 bases. V was clipped by 5 bases and J by 3 bases, with 14 bases between them. Looked up from germline, CDR1 is MDHEN and CDR2 is SYDVKM. The CDR3 loop spans 15 amino acids. CDR3 sequence (DNA): TGTGCCAGCAGTACTCCGGGCAGGGGTGGAAACACCATATATTTT. It codes for CASSTPGRGGNTIYF.

V gene TRBV6-4 combines with J gene TRBJ1-4, with D perhaps matching TRBD1 (6 bases). The CDR3 loop spans 14 amino acids. Per the germline V gene, CDR1 is MRHNA and CDR2 is SNTAGT. V was pared by 5 bases and J by 8 bases, with 15 bases between. The CDR3 DNA reads TGTGCCAGCAGTCAGGGGAGGGTAAGAGAAAAACTGTTTTTT. This sequence encodes CASSQGRVREKLFF.

The chain joins TRBV19 to TRBJ1-6; the D gene is possibly TRBD1 (5 bases). This CDR3 has 17 amino acids. V lost 6 bases and J 10 bases, leaving 25 bases between the germline ends. Germline V lookup: CDR1 LNHDA, CDR2 SQIVND (reference sequence). This chain's CDR3 is CASRGLLTAGGESPLHF. CDR3 coding DNA: TGTGCCAGTAGAGGGCTCCTAACCGCGGGGGGGGAATCACCCCTCCACTTT.

The V gene is TRBV23-1, the J gene TRBJ2-3; TRBD2 agrees at 9 bases. TRBV23-1 is an ORF; its function is uncertain. V shed 6 bases, J shed 0 bases, and the junction held 7 bases outside the gene matches. The CDR3 consists of 16 residues. CDR3 region: CASRRLAEASTDTQYF. CDR3 nucleotides: TGCGCCAGCAGAAGACTAGCGGAGGCCAGCACAGATACGCAGTATTTT.

This chain uses TRBV6-5 with TRBJ1-5; 7 nucleotides align to TRBD1. There are 14 residues in the CDR3. Germline assignment: CDR1 MNHEY and CDR2 SVGAGI. J lost 3 bases, V lost 6 bases, and 5 bases had no gene match. Here the CDR3 DNA reads TGTGCCAGCAGACTACAGGGGTACAATCAGCCCCAGCATTTT. This gives the protein CASRLQGYNQPQHF.

The chain links TRBV5-6 to TRBJ1-1; 9 bases are shared with TRBD1. After removal of 4 bases from V and 1 base from J, the junction contained 11 bases not matched to a gene. Germline-derived CDR1 and CDR2 are SGHDT and YYEEEE. CDR3 length: 17 amino acids. As DNA, the CDR3 is TGTGCCAGCAGCGACCCTAGGACAGGGGACAAGAACACTGAAGCTTTCTTT. The encoded protein is CASSDPRTGDKNTEAFF.

The chain recombines TRBV28 with TRBJ1-2, with a weak D call TRBD1 (5 bases). The V end was cut by 8 bases, the J end by 5 bases, with 12 bases between. Germline V gene sequence: CDR1 MDHEN, CDR2 SYDVKM. This CDR3 has 12 residues. The CDR3 is CASRAGFYGYTF. In DNA form, the CDR3 reads TGTGCCAGCCGTGCAGGGTTTTATGGCTACACCTTC.

CDR3 nucleotides: TGTGCCAGCTCACCGAGCGCCCATAGCCAGCCCCAGCATTTT. It specifies CASSPSAHSQPQHF. The chain uses TRBV18 and TRBJ1-5; D gene ambiguous. CDR3 length equals 14 residues. The germline V and J ends were trimmed by 3 bases and 7 bases, with 13 bases remaining between them. In germline, CDR1 is KGHSH, CDR2 LQKENI. Combining the CDR3 with reference TRBV18 and TRBJ1-5 gives the whole variable domain NAGVMQNPRHLVRRRGQEARLRCSPMKGHSHVYWYRQLPEEGLKFMVYLQKENIIDESGMPKERFSAEFPKEGPSILRIQQVVRGDSAAYFCASSPSAHSQPQHFGDGTRLSIL.

This chain links TRBV27 with TRBJ2-7; 7 bases fit TRBD1. The CDR3 totals 14 residues. V trimming: 6 bases; J trimming: 3 bases; junction bases outside the gene matches: 8. Germline CDR1 and CDR2: MNHEY and SMNVEV (reference sequence). In DNA, the CDR3 is TGTGCCAGCAGCGACTGGGACAGACGCTACGAGCAGTACTTC. Its protein is CASSDWDRRYEQYF.

The CDR3, as DNA: TGTGCCAGTATCCCAGGGGTTGGGGAGGCTTTCTTT. It encodes CASIPGVGEAFF. The V and J genes are TRBV19 and TRBJ1-1; possible D gene TRBD1, 6 bases. V was pared by 7 bases and J by 11 bases, with 17 bases between. Germline CDR1 is LNHDA and CDR2 is SQIVND (reference sequence). This CDR3 has 12 residues.

The chain has TRBV7-8 and TRBJ1-3, with D unresolved. The CDR3 consists of 15 residues. The V end lost 3 bases, the J end lost 0 bases, and 9 bases lay between the germline ends. From germline, CDR1 is SGHVS and CDR2 FQNEAQ. The DNA for the CDR3 is TGTGCCAGCAGCTTCCCCCCCTTCTCTGGAAACACCATATATTTT. Encoded protein: CASSFPPFSGNTIYF.

The chain uses TRBV7-9 and TRBJ2-2; 8 bases map to TRBD1. V gave up 5 bases and J gave up 5 bases; unmatched junction bases: 4. CDR3 length: 14 residues. CDR1 is SEHNR, CDR2 FQNEAQ, per germline (reference sequence). The CDR3 nucleotides read TGTGCCAGCAGCCCCAGACAGGGGACCGGGGAGCTGTTTTTT. It specifies CASSPRQGTGELFF.

The genes are TRBV10-1 and TRBJ1-4; maybe TRBD1 (6 bases). With 5 bases removed from V and 3 bases from J, the gap between germline ends came to 13 bases. This CDR3 is 15 amino acids long. Per the germline V gene, CDR1 is WNHNN and CDR2 is SYGVQD (reference sequence). This CDR3 is CASSPGAGANEKLFF. The CDR3 DNA reads as TGCGCCAGCAGTCCCGGGGCAGGGGCTAATGAAAAACTGTTTTTT.